This record concerns one TCR beta chain sequence. No cognate antigen has been identified for it. No clone much larger than this one lies a single base away; base qualities are absent. The data originate from a study of cytomegalovirus exposure and HLA in healthy donors (TCRdb year 2017). About the investigation overall: An earlier analysis of roughly 500 of the donors reported roughly 270 Gb of sequence data and roughly 100 million unique TCR beta sequences from 150 million to 200 million T cells. The study combined high-throughput TCR immunosequencing, statistical association of individual TCRs with disease status, and machine learning to predict cytomegalovirus infection status. An early release covering 550 to 700 HLA-typed donors comprised about 290 gigabases of sequencing data and about 90 million unique TCR sequences. The study aimed to test whether cataloging public T cell receptors could reveal signatures of past pathogen exposure. Among about 370 genotyped donors of the cohort, an average of approximately 200,000 unique TCR beta nucleotide sequences was sequenced per donor, of which about 19% were non-productive. A later genetic analysis took genome-wide SNP genotypes for about 55% of the roughly 700 donors and used that subset as a discovery cohort. The T cell repertoires of 550 to 850 subjects were profiled by immunosequencing and related to cytomegalovirus serostatus. The genetic ancestry cluster associated with self-reported Caucasian donors included over 80% of the 300 to 400 genotyped donors. Typing coverage varied by locus: about 629-640 donors for A, B, C, DRB1 and DQB1; about 520 for DQA1; more than 600 for DPA1; 450 to 480 for DPB1. An earlier analysis of nearly 600 of the donors applied high-throughput TCR beta sequencing to assess whether each TCR beta V gene segment acted as functional or pseudogenic. Rather than using new phenotypic data, the later analysis identified candidate immune exposures from TCR beta sequences and from how often those sequences occurred across donors. Donor age, sex, ethnicity and CMV serostatus were compiled together with the repertoire data. Because of strong linkage in the cohort, roughly five DR-DQ haplotypes were treated as single units for association and clustering. HLA typing included class I and class II loci at four-digit resolution. All discovery cohort repertoires had been generated on a single sequencing platform. A later analysis re-examined previously published TCR beta repertoires from hundreds of donors and added high-resolution HLA genotyping to investigate patterns of TCR occurrence. A separate validation cohort of 90 to 150 different subjects was used in addition to the roughly 670-subject first cohort.

Study-level results and caveats: Compared with the approximately 700-donor mean, donors in an Asian-associated ancestry cluster had fewer N-insertions in productive TCRs, according to a later genetic analysis. This cohort had only TCR beta chains sequenced, and the lack of alpha or paired-chain data limited which features could be detected. CMV serostatus was the only immune exposure information available for the cohort. A later genetic analysis associated a missense DCLRE1C variant with V-gene and J-gene trimming of TCR beta chains, and an independent cohort replicated the association. A later analysis associated about 17,000 TCR beta sequences with specific HLA alleles at a false discovery rate of 0.05. An earlier analysis of several hundred of the donors showed that most TCR beta V segments appeared in productive rearrangements either about 87% or about 30% of the time, which broadly matched IMGT annotations. Most TCR sequences were observed very rarely across donors, whereas some public TCRs were present in many individuals. The authors suggested that the approach could potentially be extended to other disease states and immunological phenotypes. A further reported finding was that TCR beta sequences accurately predicted the HLA-A and HLA-B alleles for most subjects in the first cohort. Several of the top co-occurrence clusters appeared to be linked to parvovirus B19, influenza, CMV and Epstein-Barr virus, according to a later analysis. A group of highly shared sequence variants was considered likely to be a technical artifact of the sequencing pipeline. Strong co-occurrence of HLA alleles, especially DR and DQ, made assigning TCR associations to individual alleles difficult. Some IMGT-functional V segments, including TRBV6-2 and TRBV6-3, could not be told apart with the 87-base-pair reads, so those segments were excluded. In the study, about 150 TCR beta chains were listed as associated with cytomegalovirus. Fewer than 20 rarely observed V segments, including chromosome 9 orphons, were excluded from the earlier analysis of a few hundred of the donors because counts were too low. Correlated functional status among segregating V segments might be attributable to linkage disequilibrium, but an unknown experimental factor could not be ruled out. A few of the identified cytomegalovirus-associated TCR beta chains were confirmed in vitro to be specific for cytomegalovirus antigens. Presence/absence analyses assumed roughly uniform sequencing depth across donors, an assumption that may not hold. In a later analysis, most CMV-associated TCR beta chains were found to appear HLA-restricted, with HLA associations seemingly driven largely by CMV exposure. Compared with equally common non-associated chains, HLA-associated TCR beta chains in a later analysis were more clonally expanded and had lower generation probabilities. Cytomegalovirus status was reported to be diagnosed by the classifier with high specificity and sensitivity in both the original and validation cohorts. Because some donors lacked HLA typing at each locus, the association tests relied only on the typed subset. According to a later analysis, TCR association rates differed among HLA loci, with DRB1 alleles showing the most associated TCRs and HLA-C alleles showing the fewest.

In total, 666 healthy bone marrow donors made up the cohort. At the time of sampling, all cohort members were nominally healthy, though unrecorded immune exposures were likely present. The donor was CMV seropositive and belonged to the group of 250 to 350 seropositive cohort members. A peripheral blood sample was provided by each donor, and peripheral blood mononuclear cells were used for TCR beta sequencing. Genomic DNA was extracted from the blood cell samples with the Qiagen DNeasy Blood Extraction Kit. The library was built by means of the immunoSEQ multiplex PCR assay. A mixture of 60 forward primers for TCR Vbeta segments and 13 reverse primers for TCR Jbeta segments was used in the multiplex PCR. A multiplex PCR assay on genomic DNA amplified the CDR3 region of rearranged TCR beta genes. The amplified TCR beta libraries were sequenced on the Illumina HiSeq System as 87-base-pair reads. As for how the authors treated the data: In a later analysis, tens of millions of unique TCR beta chains were counted across the roughly 700 repertoires, and about 9.9 million of these chains were shared by at least two donors. To remove PCR and sequencing errors, raw reads were error-corrected and collapsed into unique sequences using a nearest-neighbor algorithm that merged closely related sequences. CDR3 sequences were aligned to IMGT reference sequences to assign V, D and J gene segments. For a sequence to be retained, a match of at least six nucleotides to both a V gene segment and a J gene segment was required. Rearrangements were called productive when the CDR3 lacked stop codons and stayed in frame with V and J; all others were non-productive. Following IMGT convention, CDR3 was defined as the stretch from the second conserved V-encoded cysteine up to the conserved J-encoded phenylalanine. The earlier analysis of more than 450 of the donors excluded sequences that lacked an unambiguous match to a single V gene segment. In an earlier analysis of 587 of the donors, V segments were called functional above 56.7% productive rearrangements and were called segregating when the between-donor standard deviation exceeded 5%. A statistical classification framework was built for diagnosing cytomegalovirus status from the catalog of TCR beta chain sequences. In a later analysis, V and J genes were assigned by comparing TCR nucleotide sequences against IMGT/GENE-DB human TR gene sequences. Using the TCRdist pipeline, a later analysis assigned CDR3 sequences along with most-parsimonious VDJ recombination scenarios. In a later analysis, every TCR beta chain was defined by the combination of its CDR3 amino acid sequence and its V-gene family, and reads without a unique V-gene family were dropped. To address suspected cross-contamination and a sequencing artifact, a later analysis removed 450 to 700 highly shared, low-generation-probability nucleotide sequences. For each public chain, a later analysis derived a clonal expansion index from normalized ranks of inferred template counts within each repertoire. Generation probabilities in a later analysis came from a VDJ recombination model fitted to out-of-frame rearrangements, and those results were checked against IGoR. In a later analysis, hypergeometric tests were used to score TCR-TCR, TCR-HLA and TCR-CMV co-occurrence, with a repertoire-size bias correction applied to TCR pairs. In a later analysis, false discovery rates were estimated by permuting HLA or CMV assignments 20 times. A later analysis grouped co-occurring TCRs with DBSCAN, adding TCRdist sequence similarity when clustering within HLA-allele-positive subsets. Repertoires with fewer than 30,000 or more than 120,000 public chains were left out of co-occurrence clustering, as were about five repertoires with anomalous nucleotide sharing. TCRdb took over this immuneACCESS table, retaining in-frame rearrangements with V and J assigned. Such tables are incomplete; in checked studies, under half of the missing clones stem from an unresolved V gene, and the remainder is unexplained. V and J calls and clone size come straight from that table; D and trimming were deduced from the DNA. This sample comprises 85,000 to 100,000 clones, over 60% of them detected only once. The top ten hold 16% of the sample.

Reading from cysteine to phenylalanine, the CDR3 counts 15 amino acids. CDR3 DNA only is kept here, 45 bases in frame from base 1. CDR1 and CDR2 are drawn from the germline V gene: SGDLS, YYNGEE. Germline trimming amounts to 6 bases on V and 8 bases on J, with 9 as the count of junction bases outside the gene matches. The receptor comes from a man in his 60s in good health and CMV-seropositive. The V and J segments used are TRBV9 and TRBJ1-4, with TRBD1 identical over 11 junction bases. Sequencing was carried out using PBMCs. The CDR3 reads as follows: CASTVDGTGGEKLFF. The sequence in DNA is TGTGCCAGCACCGTCGACGGGACAGGGGGAGAAAAACTGTTTTTT.